A selection of T cell receptor beta chains follows, all from one sample in a study of blood T cell repertoires in COVID-19. Some clones are missing from TCRdb's copy, which holds only in-frame ones; the method was immunoSEQ multiplex PCR. The sample records roughly 520,000 clones, around nine tenths being singletons. The sequenced sample consisted of PBMCs or T cells enriched from blood (not recorded which). All receptors derive from a middle-aged woman who had recovered from COVID-19. Each CDR3 is given with its conserved first and last residue.

v_call	j_call	cdr3_aa
TRBV11-2	TRBJ1-5	CASSLEPPAAQHF
TRBV6-5	TRBJ2-7	CASSYSLTGLGGEQYF
TRBV5-6	TRBJ2-2	CASSPLREGPSGELFF
TRBV29-1	TRBJ2-1	CSASRGSSYNEQFF
TRBV15	TRBJ1-2	CATSRVGQGSYGYTF
TRBV10-1	TRBJ2-2	CASSESRIYGELFF
TRBV30	TRBJ1-5	CAWSSPNQPQHF
TRBV19	TRBJ1-6	CASSIGGDFSNSHSPLHF
TRBV7-7	TRBJ1-1	CASSLRGDTEAFF
TRBV7-2	TRBJ2-5	CASSHSVPPQETQYF
TRBV24-1	TRBJ2-1	CATSDAVEANEQFF
TRBV7-2	TRBJ2-7	CASSTSGTGVSEQYF
TRBV9	TRBJ2-2	CASSSQGTGELFF
TRBV18	TRBJ2-3	CASSPGTGSDTQYF
TRBV21-1	TRBJ1-5	CASSSRQGAGQPQHF
TRBV15	TRBJ1-1	CATSRRDSEAFF
TRBV24-1	TRBJ2-2	CATSAPPGQGVTGELFF
TRBV4-3	TRBJ2-5	CASSQDGHAETQYF
TRBV12-5	TRBJ2-7	CASGLVRGGSEDYEQYF
TRBV4-1	TRBJ1-1	CASSPRRGNGNTEAFF
TRBV6-5	TRBJ1-5	CASSLGQVSPQHF
TRBV4-1	TRBJ2-1	CASSQEDRGPETLNEQFF
TRBV9	TRBJ2-1	CASSVELAGSYNEQFF
TRBV4-1	TRBJ2-6	CASSKLSPTSGSLRGANVLTF
TRBV7-9	TRBJ1-3	CASSLPDRPPGNTIYF
TRBV27	TRBJ1-6	CASWGAYNSPLHF
TRBV19	TRBJ1-5	CASSIDPGHSNQPQHF
TRBV5-5	TRBJ2-7	CASSFEWTASIGGYEQYF
TRBV29-1	TRBJ1-2	CSVDGRSYGYTF
TRBV14	TRBJ2-3	CASSELAGGPQRTQYF
TRBV12-3/TRBV12-4	TRBJ1-2	CASSLDTNYGYTF
TRBV6-4	TRBJ2-1	CASRVGGSYEQFF
TRBV3-1/TRBV3-2	TRBJ1-1	CASSGDMNTEAFF
TRBV7-2	TRBJ2-7	CASSLASSREQYF
TRBV4-3	TRBJ1-5	CASSRDAGPASNQPQHF